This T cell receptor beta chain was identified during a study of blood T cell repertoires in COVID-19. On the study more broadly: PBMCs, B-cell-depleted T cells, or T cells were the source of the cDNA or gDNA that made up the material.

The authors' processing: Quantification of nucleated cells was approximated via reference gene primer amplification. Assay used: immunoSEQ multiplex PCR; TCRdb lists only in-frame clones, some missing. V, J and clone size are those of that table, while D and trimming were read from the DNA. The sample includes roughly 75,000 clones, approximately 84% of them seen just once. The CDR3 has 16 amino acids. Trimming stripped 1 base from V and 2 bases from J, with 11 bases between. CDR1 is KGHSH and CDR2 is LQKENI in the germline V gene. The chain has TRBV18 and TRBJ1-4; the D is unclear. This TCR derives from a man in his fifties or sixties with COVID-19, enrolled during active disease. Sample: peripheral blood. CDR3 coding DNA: TGTGCCAGCTCACCACGGGAGGGTGTCACTAATGAAAAACTGTTTTTT. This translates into CASSPREGVTNEKLFF.